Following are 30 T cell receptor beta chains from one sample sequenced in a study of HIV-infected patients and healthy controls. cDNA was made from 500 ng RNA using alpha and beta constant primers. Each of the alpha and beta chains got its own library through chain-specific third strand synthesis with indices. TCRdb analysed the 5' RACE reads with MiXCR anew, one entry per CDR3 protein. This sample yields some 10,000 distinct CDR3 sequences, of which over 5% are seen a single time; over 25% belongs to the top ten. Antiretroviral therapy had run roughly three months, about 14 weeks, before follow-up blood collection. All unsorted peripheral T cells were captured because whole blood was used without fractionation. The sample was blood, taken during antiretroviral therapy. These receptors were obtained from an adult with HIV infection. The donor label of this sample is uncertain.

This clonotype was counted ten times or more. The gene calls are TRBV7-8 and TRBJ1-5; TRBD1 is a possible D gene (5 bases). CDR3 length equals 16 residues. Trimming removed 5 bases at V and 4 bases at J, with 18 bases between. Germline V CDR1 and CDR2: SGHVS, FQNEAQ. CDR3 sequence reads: CASSDSTTTVNQPQHF. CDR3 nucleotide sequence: TGTGCCAGCAGCGATAGTACAACGACAGTTAATCAGCCCCAGCATTTT.

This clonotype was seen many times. CDR3 sequence: CASSFSRASPSPLHF. The CDR3 DNA follows: TGTGCCAGCAGCTTTTCACGGGCCTCCCCGTCACCCCTCCACTTT. The rearrangement links TRBV11-1 to TRBJ1-6; D gene unclear. Germline values: CDR1 SGHAT, CDR2 FQDESV (reference sequence). V dropped 3 bases and J dropped 10 bases, with 16 bases sitting between them. CDR3 size: 15 residues.

The CDR3 DNA follows: TGCAGTGCTACCAGCCACCTTTCTAGCGGGCAAGAGACCCAGTACTTC. Residues: CSATSHLSSGQETQYF. This chain uses TRBV20-1 with TRBJ2-5; TRBD2 agrees at 8 bases. Germline-derived CDR1 and CDR2 are DFQATT and SNEGSKA (reference sequence). This CDR3 is 16 amino acids long. V lost 4 bases and J lost 2; bases outside the gene matches: 12.

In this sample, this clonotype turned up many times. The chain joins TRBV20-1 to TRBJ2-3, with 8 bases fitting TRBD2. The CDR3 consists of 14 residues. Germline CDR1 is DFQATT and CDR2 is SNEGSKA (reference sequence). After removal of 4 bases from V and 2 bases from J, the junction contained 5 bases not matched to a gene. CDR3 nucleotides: TGCAGTGCTAAAGCGGGGGCCAACACAGATACGCAGTATTTT. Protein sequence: CSAKAGANTDTQYF.

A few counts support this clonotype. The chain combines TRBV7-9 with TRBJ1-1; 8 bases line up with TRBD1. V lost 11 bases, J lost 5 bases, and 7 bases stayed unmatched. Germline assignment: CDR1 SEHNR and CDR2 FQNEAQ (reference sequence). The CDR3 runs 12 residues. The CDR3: CAGKQGETEAFF. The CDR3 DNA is TGTGCCGGCAAACAGGGGGAAACTGAAGCTTTCTTT.

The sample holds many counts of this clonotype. This CDR3 reads CASTLGEGLGPYNEQFF. As DNA, the CDR3 is TGTGCCAGCACCCTGGGAGAGGGACTAGGGCCCTACAATGAGCAGTTCTTC. The chain has TRBV5-6 and TRBJ2-1, with 8 bases fitting TRBD2. J lost 2 bases, V lost 6 bases, and 13 bases had no gene match. In germline, CDR1 is SGHDT, CDR2 YYEEEE. This CDR3 region has 17 residues.

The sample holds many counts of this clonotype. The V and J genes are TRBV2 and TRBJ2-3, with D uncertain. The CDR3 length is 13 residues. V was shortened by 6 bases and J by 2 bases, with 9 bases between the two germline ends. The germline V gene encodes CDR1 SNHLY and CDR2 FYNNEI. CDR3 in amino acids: CASSRANTDTQYF. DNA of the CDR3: TGTGCCAGCAGCCGAGCCAACACAGATACGCAGTATTTT.

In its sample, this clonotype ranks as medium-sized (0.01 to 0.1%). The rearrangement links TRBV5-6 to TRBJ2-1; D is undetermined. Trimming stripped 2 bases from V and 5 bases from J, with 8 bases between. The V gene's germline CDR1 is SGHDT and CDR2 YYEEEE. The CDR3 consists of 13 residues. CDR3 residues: CASSLTNNNEQFF. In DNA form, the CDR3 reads TGTGCCAGCAGCTTAACTAATAACAATGAGCAGTTCTTC.

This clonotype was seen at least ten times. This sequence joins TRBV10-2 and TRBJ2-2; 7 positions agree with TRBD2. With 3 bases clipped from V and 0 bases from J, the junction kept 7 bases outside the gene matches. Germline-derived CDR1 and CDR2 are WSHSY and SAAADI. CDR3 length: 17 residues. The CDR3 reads CASSDHPGLANTGELFF. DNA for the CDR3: TGCGCCAGCAGTGACCATCCAGGACTAGCGAACACCGGGGAGCTGTTTTTT.

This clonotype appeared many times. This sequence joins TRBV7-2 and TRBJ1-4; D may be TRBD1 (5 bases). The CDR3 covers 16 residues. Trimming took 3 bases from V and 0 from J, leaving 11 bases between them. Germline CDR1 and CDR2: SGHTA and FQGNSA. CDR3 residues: CASSFRATATNEKLFF. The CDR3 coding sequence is TGTGCCAGCAGCTTCAGGGCGACCGCAACTAATGAAAAACTGTTTTTT.

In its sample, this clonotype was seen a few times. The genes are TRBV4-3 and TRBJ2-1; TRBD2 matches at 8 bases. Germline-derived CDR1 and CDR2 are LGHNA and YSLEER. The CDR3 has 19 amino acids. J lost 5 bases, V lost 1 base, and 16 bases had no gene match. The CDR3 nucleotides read TGCGCCAGCAGCCAAGGACGTGCGGGGGGCACTCAATACAACAATGAGCAGTTCTTC. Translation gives CASSQGRAGGTQYNNEQFF.

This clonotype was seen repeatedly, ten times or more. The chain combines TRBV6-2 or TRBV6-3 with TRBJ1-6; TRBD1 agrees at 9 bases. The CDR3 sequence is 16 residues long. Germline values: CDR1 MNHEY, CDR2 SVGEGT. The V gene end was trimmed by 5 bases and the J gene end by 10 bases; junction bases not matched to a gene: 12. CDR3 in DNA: TGTGCCAGCAGTGACACAGGGGGCGCGTGGAAATCACCCCTCCACTTT. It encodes CASSDTGGAWKSPLHF.

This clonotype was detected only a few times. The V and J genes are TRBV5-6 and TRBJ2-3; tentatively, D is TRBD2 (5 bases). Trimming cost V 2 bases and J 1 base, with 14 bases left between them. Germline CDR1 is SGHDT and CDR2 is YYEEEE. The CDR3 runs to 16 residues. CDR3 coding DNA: TGTGCCAGCAGCTTTAGCCTAGCTCCCCGCACAGATACGCAGTATTTT. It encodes CASSFSLAPRTDTQYF.

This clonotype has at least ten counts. CDR3 loop: CATKPGQGYYNEQFF. CDR3 coding DNA: TGTGCCACCAAGCCGGGACAGGGGTACTACAATGAGCAGTTCTTC. This chain joins TRBV15 and TRBJ2-1; 10 nucleotides match TRBD1. The CDR3 covers 15 residues. CDR1 LNHNV and CDR2 YYDKDF come from the germline V gene (reference sequence). Losses at the gene ends were 7 bases for V and 3 bases for J; bases not matched to a gene: 6.

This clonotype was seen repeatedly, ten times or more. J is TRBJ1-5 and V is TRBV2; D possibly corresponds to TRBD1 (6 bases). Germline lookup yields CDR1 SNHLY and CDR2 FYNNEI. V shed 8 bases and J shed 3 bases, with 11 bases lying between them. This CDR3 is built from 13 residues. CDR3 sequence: CASRGHTNQPQHF. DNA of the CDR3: TGTGCCAGCCGGGGACACACCAATCAGCCCCAGCATTTT.

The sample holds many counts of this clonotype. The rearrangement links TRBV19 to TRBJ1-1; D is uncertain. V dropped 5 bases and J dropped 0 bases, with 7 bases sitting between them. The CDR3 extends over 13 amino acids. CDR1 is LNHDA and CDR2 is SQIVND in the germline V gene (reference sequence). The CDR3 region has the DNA TGTGCCAGTAGTCCCCCTCTGAACACTGAAGCTTTCTTT. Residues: CASSPPLNTEAFF.

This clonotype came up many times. The CDR3: CSARDLGTSGRAGNYEQYF. In DNA, the CDR3 is TGCAGTGCTAGAGATCTAGGGACTAGCGGGAGGGCCGGGAACTACGAGCAGTACTTC. This rearrangement joins TRBV20-1 to TRBJ2-7; the match to TRBD2 covers 16 bases. This CDR3 is 19 amino acids long. Germline V gives CDR1 DFQATT, CDR2 SNEGSKA (reference sequence). The J segment lost 3 bases and the V segment lost 0 bases, leaving 11 bases of the junction unmatched.

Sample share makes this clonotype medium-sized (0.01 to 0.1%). In DNA form, the CDR3 reads TGTGCCAGCAGTTACGCCGTCAGATTTGTAGCTTTCTTT. It yields the protein CASSYAVRFVAFF. V usage is TRBV6-5 and J usage is TRBJ1-1; D not resolved. The V end was cut by 2 bases, the J end by 10 bases, with 14 bases between. The CDR3 contains 13 residues. Germline CDR1 is MNHEY and CDR2 is SVGAGI.

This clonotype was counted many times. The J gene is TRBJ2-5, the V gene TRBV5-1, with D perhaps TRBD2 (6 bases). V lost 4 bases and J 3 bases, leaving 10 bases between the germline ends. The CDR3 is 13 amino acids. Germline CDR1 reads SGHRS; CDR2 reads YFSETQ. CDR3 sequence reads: CASSDGGKETQYF. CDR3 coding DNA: TGCGCCAGCAGCGACGGGGGAAAAGAGACCCAGTACTTC.

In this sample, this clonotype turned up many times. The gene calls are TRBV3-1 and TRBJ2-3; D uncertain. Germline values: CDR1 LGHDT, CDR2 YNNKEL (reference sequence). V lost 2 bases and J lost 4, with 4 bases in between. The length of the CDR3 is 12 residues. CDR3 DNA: TGTGCCAGCAGCCAAATAGCAGATACGCAGTATTTT. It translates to CASSQIADTQYF.

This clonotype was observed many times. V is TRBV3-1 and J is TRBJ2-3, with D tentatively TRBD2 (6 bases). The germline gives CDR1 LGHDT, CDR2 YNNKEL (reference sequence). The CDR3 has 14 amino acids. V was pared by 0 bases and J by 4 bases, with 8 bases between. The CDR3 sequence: CASSQEAGPDTQYF. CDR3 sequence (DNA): TGTGCCAGCAGCCAAGAGGCGGGGCCAGATACGCAGTATTTT.

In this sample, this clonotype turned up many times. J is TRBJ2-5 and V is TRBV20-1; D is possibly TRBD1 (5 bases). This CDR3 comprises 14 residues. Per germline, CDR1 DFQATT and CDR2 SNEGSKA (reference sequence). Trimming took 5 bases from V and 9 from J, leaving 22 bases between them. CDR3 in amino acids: CSAPSLTAGMAQYF. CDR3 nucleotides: TGCAGTGCTCCGAGTTTGACGGCAGGGATGGCCCAGTACTTC.

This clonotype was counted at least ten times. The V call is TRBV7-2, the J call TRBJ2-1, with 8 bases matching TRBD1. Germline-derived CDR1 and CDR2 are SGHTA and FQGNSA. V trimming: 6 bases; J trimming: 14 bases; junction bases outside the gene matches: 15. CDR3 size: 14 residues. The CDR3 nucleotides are TGTGCCAGCAGGTCAAATACAGGGGGACTTAAGGAGTTCTTC. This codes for CASRSNTGGLKEFF. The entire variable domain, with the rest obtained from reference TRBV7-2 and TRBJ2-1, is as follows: GAGVSQSPSNKVTEKGKDVELRCDPISGHTALYWYRQSLGQGLEFLIYFQGNSAPDKSGLPSDRFSAERTGGSVSTLTIQRTQQEDSAVYLCASRSNTGGLKEFFGPGTRLTVL.

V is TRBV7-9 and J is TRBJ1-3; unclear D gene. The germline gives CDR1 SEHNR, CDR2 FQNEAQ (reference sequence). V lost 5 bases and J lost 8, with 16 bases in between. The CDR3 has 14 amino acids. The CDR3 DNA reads TGTGCCAGCAGCACCAACAACCCACGGGACACCATATATTTT. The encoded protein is CASSTNNPRDTIYF.

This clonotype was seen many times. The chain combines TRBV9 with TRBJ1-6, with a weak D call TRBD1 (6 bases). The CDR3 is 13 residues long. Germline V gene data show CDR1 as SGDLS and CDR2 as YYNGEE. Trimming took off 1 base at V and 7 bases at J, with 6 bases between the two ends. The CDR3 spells CASSVTGNSPLHF. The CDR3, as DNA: TGTGCCAGCAGCGTAACAGGGAATTCACCCCTCCACTTT.

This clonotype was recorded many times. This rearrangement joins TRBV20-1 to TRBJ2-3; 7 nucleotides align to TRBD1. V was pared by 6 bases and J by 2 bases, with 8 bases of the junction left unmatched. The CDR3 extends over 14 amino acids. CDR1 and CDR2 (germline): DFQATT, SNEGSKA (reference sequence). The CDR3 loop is CSANDRENTDTQYF. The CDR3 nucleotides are TGCAGTGCCAATGACAGGGAAAACACAGATACGCAGTATTTT.

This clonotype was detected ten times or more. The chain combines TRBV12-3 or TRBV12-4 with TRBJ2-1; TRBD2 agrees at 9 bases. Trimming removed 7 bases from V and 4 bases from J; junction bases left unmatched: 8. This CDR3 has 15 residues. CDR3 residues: CASTIAGVTYNEQFF. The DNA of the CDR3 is TGTGCCAGCACTATAGCGGGGGTAACGTACAATGAGCAGTTCTTC.

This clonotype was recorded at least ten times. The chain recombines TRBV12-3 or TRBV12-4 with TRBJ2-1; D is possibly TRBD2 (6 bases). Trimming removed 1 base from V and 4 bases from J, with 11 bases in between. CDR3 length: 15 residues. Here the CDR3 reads CASSLGGLVYNEQFF. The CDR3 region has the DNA TGTGCCAGCAGTTTAGGGGGACTGGTATACAATGAGCAGTTCTTC.

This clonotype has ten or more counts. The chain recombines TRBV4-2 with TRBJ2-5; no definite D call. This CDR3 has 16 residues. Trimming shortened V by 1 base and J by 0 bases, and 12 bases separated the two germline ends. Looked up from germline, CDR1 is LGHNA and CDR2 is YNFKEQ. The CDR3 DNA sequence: TGTGCCAGCAGCCAAGCCGACAACCTGTACCAAGAGACCCAGTACTTC. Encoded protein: CASSQADNLYQETQYF.

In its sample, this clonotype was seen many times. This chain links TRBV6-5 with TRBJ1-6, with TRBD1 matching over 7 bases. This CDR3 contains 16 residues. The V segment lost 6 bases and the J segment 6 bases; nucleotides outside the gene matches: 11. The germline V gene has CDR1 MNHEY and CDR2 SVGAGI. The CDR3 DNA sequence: TGTGCCAGCAGAGGGACAGCCAGCCGTATTAATTCACCCCTCCACTTT. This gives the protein CASRGTASRINSPLHF.